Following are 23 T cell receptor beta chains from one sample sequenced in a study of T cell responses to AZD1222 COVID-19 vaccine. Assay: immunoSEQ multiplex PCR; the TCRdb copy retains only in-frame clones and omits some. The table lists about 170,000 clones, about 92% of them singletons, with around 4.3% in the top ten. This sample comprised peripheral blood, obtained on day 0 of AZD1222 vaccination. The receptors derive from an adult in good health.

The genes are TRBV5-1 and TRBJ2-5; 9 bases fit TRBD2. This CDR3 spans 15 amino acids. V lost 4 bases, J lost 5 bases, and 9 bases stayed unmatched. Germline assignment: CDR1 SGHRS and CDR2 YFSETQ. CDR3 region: CASSQIAGVAETQYF. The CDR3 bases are TGCGCCAGCAGCCAGATAGCGGGAGTAGCCGAGACCCAGTACTTC.

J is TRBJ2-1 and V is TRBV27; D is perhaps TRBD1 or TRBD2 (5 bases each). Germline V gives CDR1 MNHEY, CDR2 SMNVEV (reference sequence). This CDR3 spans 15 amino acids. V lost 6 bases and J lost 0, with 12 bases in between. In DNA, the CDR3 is TGTGCCAGCAGGGAAGGGACGAGCTCCTACAATGAGCAGTTCTTC. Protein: CASREGTSSYNEQFF.

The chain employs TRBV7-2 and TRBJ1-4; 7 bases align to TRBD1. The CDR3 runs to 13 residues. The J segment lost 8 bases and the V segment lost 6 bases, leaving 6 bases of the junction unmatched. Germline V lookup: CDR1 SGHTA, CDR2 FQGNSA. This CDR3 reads CASSDREGEKLFF. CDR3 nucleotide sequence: TGTGCCAGCAGTGACAGGGAAGGGGAAAAACTGTTTTTT.

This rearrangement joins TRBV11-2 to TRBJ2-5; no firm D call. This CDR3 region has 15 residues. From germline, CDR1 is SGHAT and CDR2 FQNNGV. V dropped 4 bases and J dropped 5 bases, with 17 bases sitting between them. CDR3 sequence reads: CASSSLTDPQETQYF. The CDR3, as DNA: TGTGCCAGCAGCTCCTTGACGGACCCCCAGGAGACCCAGTACTTC.

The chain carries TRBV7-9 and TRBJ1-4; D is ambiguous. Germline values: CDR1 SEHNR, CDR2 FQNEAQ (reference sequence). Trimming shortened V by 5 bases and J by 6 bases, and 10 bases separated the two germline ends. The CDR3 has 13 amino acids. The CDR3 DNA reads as TGTGCCAGCAGCCACGGCCAGTATGAAAAACTGTTTTTT. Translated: CASSHGQYEKLFF.

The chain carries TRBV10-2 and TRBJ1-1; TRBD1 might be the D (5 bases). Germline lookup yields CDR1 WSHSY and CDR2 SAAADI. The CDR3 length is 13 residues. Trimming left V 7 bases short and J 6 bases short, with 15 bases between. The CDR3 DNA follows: TGCGCCAGCATAGGACCTCCGGGGGCTGAAGCTTTCTTT. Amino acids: CASIGPPGAEAFF.

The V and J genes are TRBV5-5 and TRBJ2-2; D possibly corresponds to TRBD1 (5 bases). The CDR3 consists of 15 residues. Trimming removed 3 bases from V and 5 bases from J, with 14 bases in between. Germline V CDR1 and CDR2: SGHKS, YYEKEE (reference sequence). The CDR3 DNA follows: TGTGCCAGCAGCTACACAGACAGAGAGACCGGGGAGCTGTTTTTT. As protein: CASSYTDRETGELFF. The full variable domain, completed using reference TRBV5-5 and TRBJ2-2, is DAGVTQSPTHLIKTRGQQVTLRCSPISGHKSVSWYQQVLGQGPQFIFQYYEKEERGRGNFPDRFSARQFPNYSSELNVNALLLGDSALYLCASSYTDRETGELFFGEGSRLTVL.

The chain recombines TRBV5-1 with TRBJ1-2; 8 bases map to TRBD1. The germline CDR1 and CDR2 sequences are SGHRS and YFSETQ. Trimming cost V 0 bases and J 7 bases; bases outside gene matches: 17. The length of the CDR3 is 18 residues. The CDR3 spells CASSLASRRQGFVGGYTF. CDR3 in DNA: TGCGCCAGCAGCTTGGCGTCCCGCCGACAGGGGTTTGTTGGTGGCTACACCTTC.

The CDR3 DNA sequence: TGTGCCAGTTCGTCGTGGGGGGCCAACGTCCTGACTTTC. Translating gives CASSSWGANVLTF. This rearrangement joins TRBV6-5 to TRBJ2-6; D is unresolved. Germline-derived CDR1 and CDR2 are MNHEY and SVGAGI. This CDR3 region has 13 residues. Trimming cost V 9 bases and J 4 bases, with 10 bases left between them.

CDR3 coding DNA: TGTGCCAGCAGCCAGGGACAGGCCCCTATCAATGAGCAGTTCTTC. Protein sequence: CASSQGQAPINEQFF. This chain connects TRBV28 to TRBJ2-1; TRBD1 matches 8 bases. CDR3 length equals 15 residues. Germline assignment: CDR1 MDHEN and CDR2 SYDVKM. V dropped 6 bases and J dropped 6; count of bases not matched to a gene: 10.

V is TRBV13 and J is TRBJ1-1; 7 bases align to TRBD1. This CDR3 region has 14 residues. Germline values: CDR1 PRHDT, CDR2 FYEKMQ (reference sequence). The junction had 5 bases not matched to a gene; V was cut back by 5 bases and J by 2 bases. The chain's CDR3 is CASSLQGVNTEAFF. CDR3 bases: TGTGCCAGCAGCCTTCAGGGGGTTAACACTGAAGCTTTCTTT.

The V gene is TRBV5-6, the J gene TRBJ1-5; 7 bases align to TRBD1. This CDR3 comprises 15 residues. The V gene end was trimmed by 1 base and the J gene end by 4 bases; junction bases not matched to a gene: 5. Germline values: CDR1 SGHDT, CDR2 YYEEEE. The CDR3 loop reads CASSLWPRGNQPQHF. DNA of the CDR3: TGTGCCAGCAGCTTGTGGCCCAGGGGGAATCAGCCCCAGCATTTT.

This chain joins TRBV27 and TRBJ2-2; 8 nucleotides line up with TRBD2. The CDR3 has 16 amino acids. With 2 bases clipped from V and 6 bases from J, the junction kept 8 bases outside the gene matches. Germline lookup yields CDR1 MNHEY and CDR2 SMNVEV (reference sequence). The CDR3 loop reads CASSLESGRRAGELFF. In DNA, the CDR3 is TGTGCCAGCAGTTTAGAAAGCGGGAGAAGGGCCGGGGAGCTGTTTTTT.

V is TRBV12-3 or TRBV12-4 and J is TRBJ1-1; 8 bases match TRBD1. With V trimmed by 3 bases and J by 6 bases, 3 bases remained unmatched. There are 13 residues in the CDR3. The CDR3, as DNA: TGTGCCAGCAGTTTTGACAGGGGATCTGAAGCTTTCTTT. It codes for CASSFDRGSEAFF.

The CDR3 reads CASSSNQAAGFYGYTF. CDR3 nucleotide sequence: TGTGCCAGCAGCTCCAATCAGGCCGCAGGCTTTTATGGCTACACCTTC. The V and J genes are TRBV5-5 and TRBJ1-2; D unclear. The CDR3 totals 16 residues. V was pared by 3 bases and J by 5 bases, with 20 bases between. Germline V gene sequence: CDR1 SGHKS, CDR2 YYEKEE (reference sequence).

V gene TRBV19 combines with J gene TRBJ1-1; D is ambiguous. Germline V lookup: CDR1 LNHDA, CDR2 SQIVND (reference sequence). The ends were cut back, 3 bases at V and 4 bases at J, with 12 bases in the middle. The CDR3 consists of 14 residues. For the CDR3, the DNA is TGTGCCAGTAGTATTAGCTTGATGAGCACTGAAGCTTTCTTT. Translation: CASSISLMSTEAFF.

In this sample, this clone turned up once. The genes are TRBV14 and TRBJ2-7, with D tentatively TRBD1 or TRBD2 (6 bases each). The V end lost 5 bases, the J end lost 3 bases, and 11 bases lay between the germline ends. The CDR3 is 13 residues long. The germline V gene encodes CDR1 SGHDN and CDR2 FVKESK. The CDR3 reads CASSWGAVYEQYF. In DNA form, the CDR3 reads TGTGCCAGCAGCTGGGGGGCGGTCTACGAGCAGTACTTC.

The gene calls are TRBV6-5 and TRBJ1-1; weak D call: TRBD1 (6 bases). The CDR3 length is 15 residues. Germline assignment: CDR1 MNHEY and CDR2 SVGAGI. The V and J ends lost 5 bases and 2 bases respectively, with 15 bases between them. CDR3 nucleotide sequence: TGTGCCAGCAGTAGGGGGGGCAGAGCTAACACTGAAGCTTTCTTT. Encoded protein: CASSRGGRANTEAFF.

The CDR3, as DNA: TGTGCCAGCAGCTCGGCGAAGCTTGGAACTGAAGCTTTCTTT. It is translated as CASSSAKLGTEAFF. The chain employs TRBV11-2 and TRBJ1-1; D remains unclear. The CDR3 loop spans 14 amino acids. Deletions cut 4 bases from V and 5 bases from J, with 14 bases between. Germline CDR1 is SGHAT and CDR2 is FQNNGV.

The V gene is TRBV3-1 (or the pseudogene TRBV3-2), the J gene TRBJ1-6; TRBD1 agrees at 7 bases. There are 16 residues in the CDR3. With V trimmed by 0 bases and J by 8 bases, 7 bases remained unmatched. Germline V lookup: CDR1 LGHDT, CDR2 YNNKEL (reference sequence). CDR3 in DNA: TGTGCCAGCAGCCAAGAGGGGGACAGTGCGGATTCACCCCTCCACTTT. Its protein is CASSQEGDSADSPLHF.

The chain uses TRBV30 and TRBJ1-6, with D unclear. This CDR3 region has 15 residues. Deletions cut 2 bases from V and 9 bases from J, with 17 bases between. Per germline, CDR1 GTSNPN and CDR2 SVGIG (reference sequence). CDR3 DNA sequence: TGTGCCTGGAGTCTCCCCCTGGGTTCCGGTTCACCCCTCCACTTT. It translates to CAWSLPLGSGSPLHF.

The CDR3 bases are TGTGCCAGCAGCCCAAGACCAGGGGAAGCTTATGGCTACACCTTC. Protein: CASSPRPGEAYGYTF. The chain combines TRBV3-1 (or the pseudogene TRBV3-2) with TRBJ1-2, with D possibly matching TRBD1 (6 bases). V was trimmed by 4 bases and J by 5 bases, leaving 17 bases between them. CDR3 length equals 15 residues. Germline V lookup: CDR1 LGHDT, CDR2 YNNKEL (reference sequence).

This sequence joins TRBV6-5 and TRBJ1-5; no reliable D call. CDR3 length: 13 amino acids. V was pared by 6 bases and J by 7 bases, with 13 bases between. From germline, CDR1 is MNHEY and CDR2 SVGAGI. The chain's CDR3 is CASRGVVEQPQHF. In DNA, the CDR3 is TGTGCCAGCAGGGGAGTCGTAGAGCAGCCCCAGCATTTT.